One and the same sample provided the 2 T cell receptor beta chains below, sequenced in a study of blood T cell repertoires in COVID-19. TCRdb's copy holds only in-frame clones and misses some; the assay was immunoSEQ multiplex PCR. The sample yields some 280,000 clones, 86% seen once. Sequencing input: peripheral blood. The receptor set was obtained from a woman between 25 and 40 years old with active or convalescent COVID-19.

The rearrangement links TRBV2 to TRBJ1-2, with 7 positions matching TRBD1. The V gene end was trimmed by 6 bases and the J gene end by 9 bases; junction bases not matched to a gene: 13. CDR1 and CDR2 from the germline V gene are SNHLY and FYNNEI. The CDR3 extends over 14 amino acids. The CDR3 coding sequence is TGTGCCAGCAGGCCTGGGACAGATCCCATGAGCTACACCTTC. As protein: CASRPGTDPMSYTF.

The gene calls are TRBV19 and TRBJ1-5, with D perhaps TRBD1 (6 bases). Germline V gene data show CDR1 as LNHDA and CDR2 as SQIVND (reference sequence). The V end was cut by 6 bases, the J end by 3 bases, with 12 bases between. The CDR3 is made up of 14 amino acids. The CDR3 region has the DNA TGTGCCAGTAGCATCACAGGGAACAATCAGCCCCAGCATTTT. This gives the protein CASSITGNNQPQHF.